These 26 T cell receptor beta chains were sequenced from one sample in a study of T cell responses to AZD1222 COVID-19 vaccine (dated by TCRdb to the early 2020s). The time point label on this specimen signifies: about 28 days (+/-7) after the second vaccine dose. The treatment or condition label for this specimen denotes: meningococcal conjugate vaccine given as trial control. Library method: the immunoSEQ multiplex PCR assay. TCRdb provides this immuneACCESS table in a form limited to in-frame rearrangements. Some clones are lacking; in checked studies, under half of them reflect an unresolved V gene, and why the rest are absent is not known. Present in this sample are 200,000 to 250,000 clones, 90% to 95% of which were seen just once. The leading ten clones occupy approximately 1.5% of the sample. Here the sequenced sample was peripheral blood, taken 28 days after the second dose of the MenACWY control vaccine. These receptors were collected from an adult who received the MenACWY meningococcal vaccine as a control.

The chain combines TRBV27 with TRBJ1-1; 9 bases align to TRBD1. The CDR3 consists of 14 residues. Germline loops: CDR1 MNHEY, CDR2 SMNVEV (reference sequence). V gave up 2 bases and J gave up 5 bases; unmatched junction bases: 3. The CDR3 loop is CASSLGTGLTEAFF. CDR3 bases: TGTGCCAGCAGTTTAGGGACAGGGCTTACTGAAGCTTTCTTT.

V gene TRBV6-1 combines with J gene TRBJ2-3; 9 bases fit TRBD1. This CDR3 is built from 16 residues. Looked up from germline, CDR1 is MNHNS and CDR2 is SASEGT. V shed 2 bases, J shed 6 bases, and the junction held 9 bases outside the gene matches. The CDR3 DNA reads TGTGCCAGCAGTGAACAGGCGGGGACAGGGTACGATACGCAGTATTTT. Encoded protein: CASSEQAGTGYDTQYF.

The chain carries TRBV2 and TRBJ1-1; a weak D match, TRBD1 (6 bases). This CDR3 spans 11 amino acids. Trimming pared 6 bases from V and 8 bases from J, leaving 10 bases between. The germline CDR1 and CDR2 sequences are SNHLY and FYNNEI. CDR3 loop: CASSGDREAFF. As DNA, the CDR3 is TGTGCCAGCAGCGGTGACAGGGAAGCTTTCTTT.

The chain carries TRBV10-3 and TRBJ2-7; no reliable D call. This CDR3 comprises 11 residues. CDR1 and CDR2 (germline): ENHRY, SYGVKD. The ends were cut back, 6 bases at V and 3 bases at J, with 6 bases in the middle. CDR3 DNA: TGTGCCATCAGGGAGAACTACGAGCAGTACTTC. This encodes CAIRENYEQYF.

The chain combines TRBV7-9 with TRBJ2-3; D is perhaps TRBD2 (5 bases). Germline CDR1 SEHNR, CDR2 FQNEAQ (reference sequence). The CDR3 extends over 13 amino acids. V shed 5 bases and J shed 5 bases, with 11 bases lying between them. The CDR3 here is CASSPGNQDTQYF. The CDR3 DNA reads TGTGCCAGCAGCCCCGGGAACCAAGATACGCAGTATTTT.

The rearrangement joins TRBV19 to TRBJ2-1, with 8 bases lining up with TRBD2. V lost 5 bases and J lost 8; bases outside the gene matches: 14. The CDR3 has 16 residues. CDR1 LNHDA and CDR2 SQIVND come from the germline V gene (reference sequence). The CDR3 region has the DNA TGTGCCAGTAGTGCCCCGGGGACTAGTTCTATGGATGAGCAGTTCTTC. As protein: CASSAPGTSSMDEQFF.

For the CDR3, the DNA is TGTGCCAGCAGTCTCGGGGGAGAGCAGTTCTTC. Protein sequence: CASSLGGEQFF. The chain carries TRBV9 and TRBJ2-1, with D possibly being TRBD2 (6 bases). The CDR3 runs 11 residues. The germline V gene encodes CDR1 SGDLS and CDR2 YYNGEE. The ends were cut back, 5 bases at V and 10 bases at J, with 10 bases in the middle.

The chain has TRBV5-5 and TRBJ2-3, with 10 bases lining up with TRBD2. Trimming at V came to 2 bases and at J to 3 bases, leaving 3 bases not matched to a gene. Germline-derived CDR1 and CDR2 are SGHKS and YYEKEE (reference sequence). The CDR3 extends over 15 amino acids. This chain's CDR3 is CASSFPSGSTDTQYF. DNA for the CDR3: TGTGCCAGCAGCTTTCCTAGCGGGAGTACAGATACGCAGTATTTT.

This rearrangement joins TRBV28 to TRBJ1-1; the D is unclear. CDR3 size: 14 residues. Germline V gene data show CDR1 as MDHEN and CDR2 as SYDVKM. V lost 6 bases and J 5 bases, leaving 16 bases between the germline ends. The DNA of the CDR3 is TGTGCCAGCAGCCTCCCCAGCATGGGGACTGAAGCTTTCTTT. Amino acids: CASSLPSMGTEAFF.

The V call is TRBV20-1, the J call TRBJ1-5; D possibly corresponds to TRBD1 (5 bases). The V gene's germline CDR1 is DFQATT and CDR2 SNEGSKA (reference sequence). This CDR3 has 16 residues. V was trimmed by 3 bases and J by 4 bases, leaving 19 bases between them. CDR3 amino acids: CSASFGGVRKNQPQHF. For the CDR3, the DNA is TGCAGTGCTAGTTTTGGGGGGGTTAGAAAAAATCAGCCCCAGCATTTT.

CDR3 sequence reads: CASRPDRDGENIQYF. The CDR3 region has the DNA TGTGCCAGCAGACCGGACAGGGATGGTGAGAACATTCAGTACTTC. V and J are TRBV7-9 and TRBJ2-4, with 8 positions matching TRBD1. V gave up 6 bases and J gave up 7 bases; unmatched junction bases: 11. Germline V CDR1 and CDR2: SEHNR, FQNEAQ (reference sequence). The CDR3 spans 15 residues.

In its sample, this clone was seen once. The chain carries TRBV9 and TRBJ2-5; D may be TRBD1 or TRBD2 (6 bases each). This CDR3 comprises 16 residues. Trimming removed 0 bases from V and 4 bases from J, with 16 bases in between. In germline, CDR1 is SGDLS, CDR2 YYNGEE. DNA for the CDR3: TGTGCCAGCAGCGTAGAAGGTCGGGGGCTGGGAGAGACCCAGTACTTC. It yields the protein CASSVEGRGLGETQYF.

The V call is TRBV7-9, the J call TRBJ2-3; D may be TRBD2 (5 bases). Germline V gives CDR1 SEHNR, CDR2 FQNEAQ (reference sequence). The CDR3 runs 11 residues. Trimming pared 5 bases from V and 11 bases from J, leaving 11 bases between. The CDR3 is CASSHSAEQYF. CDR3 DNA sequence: TGTGCCAGCAGCCATAGCGCCGAGCAGTATTTT.

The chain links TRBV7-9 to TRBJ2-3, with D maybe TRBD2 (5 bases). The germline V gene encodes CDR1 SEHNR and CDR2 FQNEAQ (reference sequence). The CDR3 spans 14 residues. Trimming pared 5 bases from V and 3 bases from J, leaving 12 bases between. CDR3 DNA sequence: TGTGCCAGCAGCCAAACGGGGTCTACAGATACGCAGTATTTT. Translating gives CASSQTGSTDTQYF.

In DNA, the CDR3 is TGTGCCAGCTCATTCCTCGGGGGCGAACCTATGGGCTACACCTTC. Translation: CASSFLGGEPMGYTF. This chain connects TRBV18 to TRBJ1-2; maybe TRBD1 (6 bases). Germline CDR1 reads KGHSH; CDR2 reads LQKENI. The CDR3 totals 15 residues. The V and J ends lost 5 bases and 8 bases respectively, with 21 bases between them.

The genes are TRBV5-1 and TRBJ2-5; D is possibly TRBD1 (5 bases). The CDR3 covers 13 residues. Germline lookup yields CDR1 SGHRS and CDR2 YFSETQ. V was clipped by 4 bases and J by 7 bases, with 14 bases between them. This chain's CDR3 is CASSPTDILTQYF. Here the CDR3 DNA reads TGCGCCAGCAGCCCCACGGACATATTGACCCAGTACTTC.

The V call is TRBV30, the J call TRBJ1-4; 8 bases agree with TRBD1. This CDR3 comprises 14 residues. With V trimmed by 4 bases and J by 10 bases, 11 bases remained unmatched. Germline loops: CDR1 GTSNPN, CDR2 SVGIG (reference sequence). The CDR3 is CAWKAGGTGLKLFF. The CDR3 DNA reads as TGTGCCTGGAAGGCAGGGGGCACAGGGTTAAAACTGTTTTTT.

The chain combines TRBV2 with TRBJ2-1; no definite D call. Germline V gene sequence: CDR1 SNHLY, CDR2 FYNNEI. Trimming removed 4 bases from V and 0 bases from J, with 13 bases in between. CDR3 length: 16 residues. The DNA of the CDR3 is TGTGCCAGCAGTGCGTCTTTTATTAGCTCCTACAATGAGCAGTTCTTC. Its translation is CASSASFISSYNEQFF.

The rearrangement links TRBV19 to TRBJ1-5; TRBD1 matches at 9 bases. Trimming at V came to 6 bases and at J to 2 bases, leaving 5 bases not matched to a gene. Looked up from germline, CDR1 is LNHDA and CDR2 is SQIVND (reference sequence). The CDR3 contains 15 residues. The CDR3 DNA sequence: TGTGCCAGTAGCTCCGGGACAGGGCGCAATCAGCCCCAGCATTTT. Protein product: CASSSGTGRNQPQHF.

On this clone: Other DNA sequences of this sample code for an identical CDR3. CDR3 loop: CAWSVQETQYF. CDR3 sequence (DNA): TGTGCCTGGAGTGTACAAGAGACCCAGTACTTC. V gene TRBV30 combines with J gene TRBJ2-5; D is unclear. There are 11 residues in the CDR3. V shed 0 bases and J shed 2 bases, with 1 base lying between them. Germline CDR1 reads GTSNPN; CDR2 reads SVGIG (reference sequence).

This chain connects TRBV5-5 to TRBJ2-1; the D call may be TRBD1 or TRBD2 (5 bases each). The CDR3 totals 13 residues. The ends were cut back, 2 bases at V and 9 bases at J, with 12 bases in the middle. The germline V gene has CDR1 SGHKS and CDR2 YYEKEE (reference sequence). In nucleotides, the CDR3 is TGTGCCAGCAGCTTTGGGACGGACCTTGAGCAGTTCTTC. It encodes CASSFGTDLEQFF.

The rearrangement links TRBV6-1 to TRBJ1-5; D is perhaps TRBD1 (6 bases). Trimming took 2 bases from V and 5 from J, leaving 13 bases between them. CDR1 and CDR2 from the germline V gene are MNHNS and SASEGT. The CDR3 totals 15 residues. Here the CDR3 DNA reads TGTGCCAGCAGTGAACAAGGTTCAGGGGATCAGCCCCAGCATTTT. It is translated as CASSEQGSGDQPQHF.

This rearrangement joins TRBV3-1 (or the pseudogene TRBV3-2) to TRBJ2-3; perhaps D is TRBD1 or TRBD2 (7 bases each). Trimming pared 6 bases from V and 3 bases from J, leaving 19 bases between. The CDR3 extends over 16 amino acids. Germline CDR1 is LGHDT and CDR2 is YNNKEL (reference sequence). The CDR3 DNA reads TGTGCCAGCAGTCGAGTCAGGGGGGGCCAGACAGATACGCAGTATTTT. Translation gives CASSRVRGGQTDTQYF.

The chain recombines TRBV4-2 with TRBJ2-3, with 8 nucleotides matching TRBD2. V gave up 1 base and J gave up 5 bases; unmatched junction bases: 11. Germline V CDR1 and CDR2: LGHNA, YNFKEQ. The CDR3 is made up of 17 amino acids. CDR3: CASSQVAGLTPGDTQYF. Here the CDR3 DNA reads TGTGCCAGCAGCCAAGTAGCGGGACTCACCCCGGGAGATACGCAGTATTTT.

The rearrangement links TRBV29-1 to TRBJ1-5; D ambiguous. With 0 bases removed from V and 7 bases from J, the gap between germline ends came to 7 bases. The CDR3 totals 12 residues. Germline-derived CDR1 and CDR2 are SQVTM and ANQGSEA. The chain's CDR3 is CSVEEGGQPQHF. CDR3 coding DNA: TGCAGCGTTGAAGAGGGCGGCCAGCCCCAGCATTTT.

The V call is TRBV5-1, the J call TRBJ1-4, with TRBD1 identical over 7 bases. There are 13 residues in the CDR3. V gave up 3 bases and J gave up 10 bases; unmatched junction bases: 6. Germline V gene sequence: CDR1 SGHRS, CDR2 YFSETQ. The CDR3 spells CASSWDSSGKLFF. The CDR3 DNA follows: TGCGCCAGCAGCTGGGACAGTTCAGGAAAACTGTTTTTT.